This T cell receptor (beta chain) was observed in a study of tumor and adjacent non-tumor tissue in lung cancer. Background on the study: There were about 12 adenocarcinoma, a couple of squamous cell carcinoma and 1 small cell lung cancer cases. Samples averaged roughly 4 million productive TCRbeta reads each. The patients, roughly 10 men and a handful of women, were roughly 30 to 80 with stage I to III disease. Study observations and caveats: Patients with more diverse tumor TCRs had worse survival.

Three rounds of nested PCR, following a modified ARM-PCR protocol, produced the TCRbeta library. TCRdb called the multiplex PCR reads again in MiXCR, with one record for every CDR3 protein. Counted here are under 250,000 distinct CDR3 sequences, 60% to 85% occurring once; the ten biggest clones make up approximately 25%. In the case of this clonotype: What it binds is unknown. A clone one base away is much larger, so this may be a read error.

This sample's RNA came from whole unsorted tissue. Sequenced input: lung tumor tissue. The TCR originated in a man in his 60s with non-small cell lung cancer.

The CDR3 sequence is CANTLGGWSEQYF. Here the CDR3 DNA reads TGTGCCAACACCCTGGGGGGGTGGTCCGAGCAGTACTTC. The chain carries TRBV12-3 or TRBV12-4 and TRBJ2-7; 7 bases align to TRBD2. The CDR3 loop spans 13 amino acids. V lost 10 bases to trimming and J lost 6 bases; unmatched junction nucleotides: 12.